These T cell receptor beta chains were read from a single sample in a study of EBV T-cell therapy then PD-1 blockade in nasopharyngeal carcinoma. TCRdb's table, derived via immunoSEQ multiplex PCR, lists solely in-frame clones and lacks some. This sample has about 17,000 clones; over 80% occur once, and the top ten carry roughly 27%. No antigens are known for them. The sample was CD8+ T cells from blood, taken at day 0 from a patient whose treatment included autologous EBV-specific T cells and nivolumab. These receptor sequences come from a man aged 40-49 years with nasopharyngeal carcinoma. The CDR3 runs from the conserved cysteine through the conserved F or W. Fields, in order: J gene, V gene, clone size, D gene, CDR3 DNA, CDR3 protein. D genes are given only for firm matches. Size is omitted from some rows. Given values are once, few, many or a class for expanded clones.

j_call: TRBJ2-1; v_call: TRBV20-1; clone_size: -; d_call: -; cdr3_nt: TGCAGTGCTGGTGGGGGGACAGATTACAATGAGCAGTTCTTC; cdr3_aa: CSAGGGTDYNEQFF
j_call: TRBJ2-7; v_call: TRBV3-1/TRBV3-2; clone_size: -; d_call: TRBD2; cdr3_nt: TGTGCCAGCAGCCATAGCGGGGGGCTCTCCTACGAGCAGTACTTC; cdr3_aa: CASSHSGGLSYEQYF
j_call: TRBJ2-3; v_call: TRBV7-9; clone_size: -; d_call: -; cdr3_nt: TGTGCCAGCAGCCCTCCTAGGTCCGAAGGCCCAGATACGCAGTATTTT; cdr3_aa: CASSPPRSEGPDTQYF
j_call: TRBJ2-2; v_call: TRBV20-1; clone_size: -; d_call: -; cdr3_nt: TGCAGTGTGATGGTGGAGGGGGAGCTGTTTTTT; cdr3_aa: CSVMVEGELFF
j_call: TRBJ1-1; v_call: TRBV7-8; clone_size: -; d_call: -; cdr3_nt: TGTGCCAGCAGCTTTGCCTCGGCCGTTGTCATGAACACTGAAGCTTTCTTT; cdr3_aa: CASSFASAVVMNTEAFF
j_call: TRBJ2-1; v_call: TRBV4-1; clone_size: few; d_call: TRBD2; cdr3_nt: TGCGCCAGCAGTTCAGCGGGGGCGAGAGGGAATGAGCAGTTCTTC; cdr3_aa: CASSSAGARGNEQFF
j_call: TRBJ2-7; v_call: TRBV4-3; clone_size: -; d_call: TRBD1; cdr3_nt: TGCGCCAGCAGCCGAGGACAGGGGGCCTACGAGCAGTACTTC; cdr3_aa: CASSRGQGAYEQYF
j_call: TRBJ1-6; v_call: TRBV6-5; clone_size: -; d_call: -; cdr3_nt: TGTGCCAGCAGTTACTCGATAGGTATAGGATCACCCCTCCACTTT; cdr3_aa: CASSYSIGIGSPLHF
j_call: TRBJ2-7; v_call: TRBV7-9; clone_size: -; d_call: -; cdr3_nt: TGTGCCAGCAGCTTAGTGGTCAGCGGGCACGAGCAGTACTTC; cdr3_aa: CASSLVVSGHEQYF
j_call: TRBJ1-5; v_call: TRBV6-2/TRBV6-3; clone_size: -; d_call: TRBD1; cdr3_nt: TGTGCCAGCAGCAAGGGGACAGAGAGTCAGCCCCAGCATTTT; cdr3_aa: CASSKGTESQPQHF
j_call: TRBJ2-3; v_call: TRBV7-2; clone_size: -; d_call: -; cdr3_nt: TGTGCCAGCAGCTTAGGCTACACAGATACGCAGTATTTT; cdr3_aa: CASSLGYTDTQYF
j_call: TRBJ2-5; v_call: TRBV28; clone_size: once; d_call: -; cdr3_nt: TGTGCCAGCAGTCCCAGGGGGGTTTTGAGTGAGACCCAGTACTTC; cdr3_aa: CASSPRGVLSETQYF
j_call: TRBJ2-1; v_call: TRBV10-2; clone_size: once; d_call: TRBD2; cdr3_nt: TGCGCCAGCAGTGGCCCCGCGGGGGAATCCTACAATGAGCAGTTCTTC; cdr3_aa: CASSGPAGESYNEQFF
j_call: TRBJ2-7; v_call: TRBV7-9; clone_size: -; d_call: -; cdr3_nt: TGTGCCAGCAGCTTACCACAGAAACCCTACGAGCAGTACTTC; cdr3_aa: CASSLPQKPYEQYF
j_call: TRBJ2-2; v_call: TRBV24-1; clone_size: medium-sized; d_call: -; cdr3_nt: TGTGCCACCAGTGATTTTGCCGGGGAGCTGTTTTTT; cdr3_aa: CATSDFAGELFF
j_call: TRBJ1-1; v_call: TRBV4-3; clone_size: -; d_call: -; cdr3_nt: TGCGCCAGCAGCCAAGACCGGCTGAACACTGAAGCTTTCTTT; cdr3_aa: CASSQDRLNTEAFF
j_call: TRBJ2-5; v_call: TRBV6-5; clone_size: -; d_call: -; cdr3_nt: TGTGCCAGCAACTGGGGGGAAGAGACCCAGTACTTC; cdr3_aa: CASNWGEETQYF
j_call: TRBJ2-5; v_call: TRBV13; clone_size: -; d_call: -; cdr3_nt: TGTGCCAGCAGCTTAGGCGGGGTTTCGGAGACCCAGTACTTC; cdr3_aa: CASSLGGVSETQYF
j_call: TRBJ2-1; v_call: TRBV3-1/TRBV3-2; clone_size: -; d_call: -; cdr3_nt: TGTGCCAGCAGCCAAAACAGTGACTCCTACAATGAGCAGTTCTTC; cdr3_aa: CASSQNSDSYNEQFF
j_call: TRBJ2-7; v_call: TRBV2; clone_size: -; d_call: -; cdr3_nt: TGTGCCAGCAGTGAACTATCAGATACCTACGAGCAGTACTTC; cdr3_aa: CASSELSDTYEQYF
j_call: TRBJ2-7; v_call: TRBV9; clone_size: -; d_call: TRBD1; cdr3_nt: TGTGCCAGCAGCGTAGGTCAGGGGGCGAGCGAGCAGTACTTC; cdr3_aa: CASSVGQGASEQYF
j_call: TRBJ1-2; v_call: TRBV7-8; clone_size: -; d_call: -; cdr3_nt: TGTGCCAGCAGCCCCCGGTCCTATGGCTACACCTTC; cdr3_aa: CASSPRSYGYTF
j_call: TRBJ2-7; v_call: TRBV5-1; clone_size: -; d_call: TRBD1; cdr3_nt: TGCGCCAGCAGCTTGGAGGTTAGGGGGACAGGAAGCTACGAGCAGTACTTC; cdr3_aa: CASSLEVRGTGSYEQYF
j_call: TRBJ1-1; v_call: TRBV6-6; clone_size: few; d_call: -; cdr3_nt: TGTGCCAGCGCAACAGCGCCGATGAACACTGAAGCTTTCTTT; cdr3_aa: CASATAPMNTEAFF
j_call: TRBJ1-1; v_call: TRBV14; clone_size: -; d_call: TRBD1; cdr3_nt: TGTGCCAGCAGCCAAGATCGGGCAGGGGGAAGTATATTAAACACTGAAGCTTTCTTT; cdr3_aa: CASSQDRAGGSILNTEAFF
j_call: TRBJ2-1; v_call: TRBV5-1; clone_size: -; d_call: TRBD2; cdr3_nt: TGCGCCAGCAGCTTAGGAGCGGGACCCTACAATGAGCAGTTCTTC; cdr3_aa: CASSLGAGPYNEQFF
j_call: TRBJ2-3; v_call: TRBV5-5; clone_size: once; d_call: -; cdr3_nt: TGTGCCAGCAGCTTGGATCTGCCAGATACGCAGTATTTT; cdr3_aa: CASSLDLPDTQYF
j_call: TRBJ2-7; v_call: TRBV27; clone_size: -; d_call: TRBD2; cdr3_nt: TGTGCCAGCAGTTCCGGGGGGAGGAGACCCTACGAGCAGTACTTC; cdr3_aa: CASSSGGRRPYEQYF
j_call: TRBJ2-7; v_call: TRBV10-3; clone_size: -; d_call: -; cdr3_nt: TGTGCCATCAGTGAGTCTCTTGCAGGGAGCTCCTACGAGCAGTACTTC; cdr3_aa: CAISESLAGSSYEQYF
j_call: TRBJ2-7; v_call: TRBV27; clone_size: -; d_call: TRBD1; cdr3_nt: TGTGCCAGCAGCCCAATGGGACAGGGCGGGTACGAGCAGTACTTC; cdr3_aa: CASSPMGQGGYEQYF
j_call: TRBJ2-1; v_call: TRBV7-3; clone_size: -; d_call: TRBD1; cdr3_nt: TGTGCCAGCAGCCCCAGGGGGAACTCCTACAATGAGCAGTTCTTC; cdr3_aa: CASSPRGNSYNEQFF
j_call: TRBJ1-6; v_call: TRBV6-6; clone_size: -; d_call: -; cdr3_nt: TGTGCCAGCAGTTCCACAGGGATCTCCCCTCCCCTCCACTTT; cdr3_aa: CASSSTGISPPLHF
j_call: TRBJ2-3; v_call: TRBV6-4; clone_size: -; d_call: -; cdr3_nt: TGTGCCAGCAGTGAAAAGAGCGGGTCCGGCACAGATACGCAGTATTTT; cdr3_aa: CASSEKSGSGTDTQYF
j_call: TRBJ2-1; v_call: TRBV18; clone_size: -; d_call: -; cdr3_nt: TGTGCCAGCTCACCAATACAGTTGACCTCCTACAATGAGCAGTTCTTC; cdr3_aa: CASSPIQLTSYNEQFF
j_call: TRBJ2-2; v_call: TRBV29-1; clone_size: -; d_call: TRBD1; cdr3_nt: TGCAGCGTTGAAGACGGGACAGGCGACGGGCAGCTGTTTTTT; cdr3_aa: CSVEDGTGDGQLFF
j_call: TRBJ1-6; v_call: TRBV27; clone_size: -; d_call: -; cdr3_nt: TGTGCCAGCACCTCCCGAGGGCCCTCCTATAATTCACCCCTCCACTTT; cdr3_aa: CASTSRGPSYNSPLHF
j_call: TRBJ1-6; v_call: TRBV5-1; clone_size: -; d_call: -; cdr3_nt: TGCGCCAGCAGCTTGGGTGGGACGGACCTACTCCACTTT; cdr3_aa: CASSLGGTDLLHF
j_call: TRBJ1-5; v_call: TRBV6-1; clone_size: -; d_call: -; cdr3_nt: TGTGCCAGCAGTGAAGGGGCAGTCAATCAGCCCCAGCATTTT; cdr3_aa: CASSEGAVNQPQHF
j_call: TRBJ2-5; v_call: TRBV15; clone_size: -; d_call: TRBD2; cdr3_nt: TGTGCCACCAGCAGACCACCCACGGGGGGGACGGGAAGGGAGACCCAGTACTTC; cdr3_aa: CATSRPPTGGTGRETQYF
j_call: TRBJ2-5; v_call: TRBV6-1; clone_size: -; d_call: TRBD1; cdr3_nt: TGTGCCAGCAGTGAGGTAGCAGGGGGCCAAGAGACCCAGTACTTC; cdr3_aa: CASSEVAGGQETQYF
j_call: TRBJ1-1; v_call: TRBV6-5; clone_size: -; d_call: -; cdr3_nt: TGTGCCAGCAGTTACGACAGGGAAGCTTTCTTT; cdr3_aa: CASSYDREAFF
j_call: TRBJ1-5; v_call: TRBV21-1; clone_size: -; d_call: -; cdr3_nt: TGTGCCAGCAGCCCGGAACAAGGGAGGGATCAGCCCCAGCATTTT; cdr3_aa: CASSPEQGRDQPQHF
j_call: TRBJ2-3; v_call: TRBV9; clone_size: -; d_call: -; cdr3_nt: TGTGCCAGCAGCGTAACCTTCACAGATACGCAGTATTTT; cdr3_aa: CASSVTFTDTQYF
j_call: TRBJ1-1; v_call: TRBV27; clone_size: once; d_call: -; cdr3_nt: TGTGCCAGCAGTTTAGGGGGCGGGAACACTGAAGCTTTCTTT; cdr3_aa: CASSLGGGNTEAFF
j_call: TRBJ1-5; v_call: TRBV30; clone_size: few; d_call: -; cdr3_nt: TGTGCCTGGAGTTTGGGGGCAGTTAAAGGATATAGCAATCAGCCCCAGCATTTT; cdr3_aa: CAWSLGAVKGYSNQPQHF
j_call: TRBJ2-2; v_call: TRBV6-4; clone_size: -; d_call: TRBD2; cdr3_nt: TGTGCCAGCAGTCCTAGCGGGGAAACCGGGGAGCTGTTTTTT; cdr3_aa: CASSPSGETGELFF
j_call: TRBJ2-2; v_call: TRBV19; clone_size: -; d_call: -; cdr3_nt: TGTGCCAGTAGTTTGGGGGGCACCGGGGAGCTGTTTTTT; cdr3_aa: CASSLGGTGELFF
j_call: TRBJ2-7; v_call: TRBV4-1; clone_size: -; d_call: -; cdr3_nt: TGCGCCAGCAGCCAAGGGGCAGGGATCCTCTACGAGCAGTACTTC; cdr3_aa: CASSQGAGILYEQYF
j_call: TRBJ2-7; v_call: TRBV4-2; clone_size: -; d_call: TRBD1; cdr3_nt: TGTGCCAGCAGCCAAGCCTTTGGGACAGCCTACGAGCAATACTTC; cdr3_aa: CASSQAFGTAYEQYF